The rows below give T cell receptor beta chains drawn from one sample of a study of blood T cell repertoires in COVID-19. The method was immunoSEQ multiplex PCR; TCRdb's version includes in-frame clones alone and lacks a portion of them. The sample has around 250,000 clones, over 80% seen once. Sequenced sample: PBMCs or T cells enriched from blood (not recorded which). These receptors all stem from a woman aged 25 to 45 with acute COVID-19. Both conserved end residues are part of each CDR3. D genes are given only for firm matches. Clone size appears in some rows only: once, few, many, or a class for an expanded clone.

cdr3_nt	cdr3_aa	v_call	d_call	j_call	clone_size
TGTGCCAGCAGCAGGCCCGGGACTAGCGGGAGCCTTACCTACAATGAGCAGTTCTTC	CASSRPGTSGSLTYNEQFF	TRBV5-4	TRBD2	TRBJ2-1	.
TGTGCCAGCAAAGCACAGGGTGAATCACCCCTCCACTTT	CASKAQGESPLHF	TRBV14	.	TRBJ1-6	.
TGCGCCAGCAGTGAGTTCAGGAACTATGGCTACACCTTC	CASSEFRNYGYTF	TRBV10-1	.	TRBJ1-2	.
TGTGCCAGCAGCATACAAGAGACCCAGTACTTC	CASSIQETQYF	TRBV5-4	.	TRBJ2-5	.
TGTGCCAGCAGTTTTCTTCGCGCAACTAATGAAAAACTGTTTTTT	CASSFLRATNEKLFF	TRBV28	.	TRBJ1-4	.
TGTGCCAGCAGTCCAGTTCTAGAGGCGCAGTATTTT	CASSPVLEAQYF	TRBV3-1/TRBV3-2	.	TRBJ2-3	.
TGTGCCAGCAGTTTTGGTATCGGCAGGGGATTCTATGGCTACACCTTC	CASSFGIGRGFYGYTF	TRBV28	.	TRBJ1-2	.
TGTGCCAGCAGCATCAGACCAAGCGGAGTTGGCACAGATACGCAGTATTTT	CASSIRPSGVGTDTQYF	TRBV9	.	TRBJ2-3	.
TGTGCCAGCAGCCCTTTTCACTGGGACAGTTCTAATTCACCCCTCCACTTT	CASSPFHWDSSNSPLHF	TRBV21-1	.	TRBJ1-6	.
TGTGCCAGCAGTGTGGAGAGAAAGCTAGCCAAAAACATTCAGTACTTC	CASSVERKLAKNIQYF	TRBV6-1	.	TRBJ2-4	once
TGTGCCAGCAGTTTATCCGGGGTCGGCGGAAACATTCAGTACTTC	CASSLSGVGGNIQYF	TRBV28	.	TRBJ2-4	.
TGTGCCAGCAGTTACTCGATCCAGGGTGGGGGCTACACCTTC	CASSYSIQGGGYTF	TRBV6-5	.	TRBJ1-2	.
TGTGCCAGCAGCGACGCCTGGCAGGGGTCCTATGGCTACACCTTC	CASSDAWQGSYGYTF	TRBV14	.	TRBJ1-2	.
TGTGCCAGCAGCAAATGGGTACGGGGATCCTACAATGAGCAGTTCTTC	CASSKWVRGSYNEQFF	TRBV21-1	.	TRBJ2-1	.
TGTGCCAGCAGTTTATCCGGGACAGGTAACACTGAAGCTTTCTTT	CASSLSGTGNTEAFF	TRBV27	TRBD1	TRBJ1-1	.
TGTGCCAGCAGCGTTTCTAGCGGGAAGGAATGGGAAGCGCAGTATTTT	CASSVSSGKEWEAQYF	TRBV9	TRBD2	TRBJ2-3	.
TGTGCCAGCAGCTTGTGGAGTAGCGGAATCTACGAGCAGTACTTC	CASSLWSSGIYEQYF	TRBV5-5	.	TRBJ2-7	.
TGCGCCAGCAGTGACCCGAGCTCCTACGAGCAGTACTTC	CASSDPSSYEQYF	TRBV10-1	.	TRBJ2-7	few
TGTGCCAGCAGCTTAGTAGAGGTTGGCGAGAACTCCTACGAGCAGTACTTC	CASSLVEVGENSYEQYF	TRBV11-3	.	TRBJ2-7	.
TGTGCCAGCACGGACCAGGGAAATGAAAAACTGTTTTTT	CASTDQGNEKLFF	TRBV28	.	TRBJ1-4	.
TGTGCCAGCAGCCCAACGGCTAGCTCCTACGAGCAGTACTTC	CASSPTASSYEQYF	TRBV7-3	.	TRBJ2-7	few
TGCGCCAGCAGCCAAGATGTGTGGACTAGCGAGACAGATACGCAGTATTTT	CASSQDVWTSETDTQYF	TRBV4-3	TRBD2	TRBJ2-3	.
TGCGCCAGCAGCCAAGACCCAGAAGCTAACTATGGCTACACCTTC	CASSQDPEANYGYTF	TRBV4-1	.	TRBJ1-2	.
TGCGCCAGCAGCTTAGACGGGTTCTCCTACGAGCAGTACTTC	CASSLDGFSYEQYF	TRBV5-1	.	TRBJ2-7	.
TGTGCCAGCACGACAGGGAACACCGGGGAGCTGTTTTTT	CASTTGNTGELFF	TRBV28	.	TRBJ2-2	.
TGTGCCAGCAGTTTAATCTTTATAACGGGACTAGCGGGAAGGGAGCAGTTCTTC	CASSLIFITGLAGREQFF	TRBV28	TRBD2	TRBJ2-1	once
TGTGCCAGCCTGGATAGCGAGAGCACAGATACGCAGTATTTT	CASLDSESTDTQYF	TRBV2	.	TRBJ2-3	.
TGTGCCAGCAGTTCTGACAGGGCCCCGGCCACCGGGGAGCTGTTTTTT	CASSSDRAPATGELFF	TRBV27	TRBD1	TRBJ2-2	.
TGTGCCAGCAGCTCATTGGACAGAGGAGCCTACGAGCAGTACTTC	CASSSLDRGAYEQYF	TRBV9	.	TRBJ2-7	once
TGTGCCAGCAGCTTACGGCAGGGGACAGGGGATACGCAGTATTTT	CASSLRQGTGDTQYF	TRBV7-9	TRBD1	TRBJ2-3	.
TGTGCCAGCAGCGGGAGGGGGGCGGCGACAGATACGCAGTATTTT	CASSGRGAATDTQYF	TRBV11-2	.	TRBJ2-3	.
TGTGCCAGCAGTGAAAAGGGCTCTAGCGGGAGGTTAGGTACCTACAATGAGCAGTTCTTC	CASSEKGSSGRLGTYNEQFF	TRBV6-4	TRBD2	TRBJ2-1	.
TGTGCCAGCAGCCAAGCCCGGGGCTATAATTCACCCCTCCACTTT	CASSQARGYNSPLHF	TRBV14	.	TRBJ1-6	.
TGTGCCACCAGCCTTCAGGGGGTTTATCAGCCCCAGCATTTT	CATSLQGVYQPQHF	TRBV15	TRBD1	TRBJ1-5	.
TGTGCCAGTACCACTAGCGGTCAAGAGACCCAGTACTTC	CASTTSGQETQYF	TRBV19	TRBD2	TRBJ2-5	.
TGTGCCAGCAGTTTATCCCCTTTGAGGGGGATGTTGAACACTGAAGCTTTCTTT	CASSLSPLRGMLNTEAFF	TRBV28	.	TRBJ1-1	.
TGTGCCAGTCGGGACAGGGGTACCGGGGAGCTGTTTTTT	CASRDRGTGELFF	TRBV6-5	TRBD1	TRBJ2-2	once
TGTGCCAGCACCTCCGGCCTAGCGGGGGTACAAGAGACCCAGTACTTC	CASTSGLAGVQETQYF	TRBV2	TRBD2	TRBJ2-5	.
TGTGCCAGCAGCGTCTTATCTAGCGGGACCTACAATGAGCAGTTCTTC	CASSVLSSGTYNEQFF	TRBV9	TRBD2	TRBJ2-1	.
TGCAGCGTTGCCGGGACTAGCGGGAGGAGCTACGAGCAGTACTTC	CSVAGTSGRSYEQYF	TRBV29-1	TRBD2	TRBJ2-7	.
TGTGCCAGCAGTTTCCCGGACAGTAAACCCTACGAGCAGTACTTC	CASSFPDSKPYEQYF	TRBV28	.	TRBJ2-7	.
TGTGCCAGCAGTTTATTTCTGGGGGCCGACTATGGCTACACCTTC	CASSLFLGADYGYTF	TRBV27	.	TRBJ1-2	.
TGTGCCAGCAGTGAGAGGGATACCTACGAGCAGTACTTC	CASSERDTYEQYF	TRBV6-1	.	TRBJ2-7	few
TGTGCCAGCTCACCCGGACAGGGGGCGGCCTACGAGCAGTACTTC	CASSPGQGAAYEQYF	TRBV18	TRBD1	TRBJ2-7	.